A single sample is the source of the 3 T cell receptor beta chains below, sequenced in a study of shared clonotypes between healthy human individuals. TCRdb's copy holds only in-frame clones and misses some; the assay was immunoSEQ multiplex PCR. There are some 490,000 clones in the sample; 65% to 85% occur only once, and about 13% lies in the top ten. Source material: PBMCs. These receptors all stem from a woman aged 40-49 years in good health. Some clones in this sample may be carry-over from other donors' samples.

To note about this clone: A single base is all that separates this from a far larger clone, so a read error is likely. Other DNA sequences within the sample encode an identical CDR3. V gene TRBV2 combines with J gene TRBJ2-5; maybe TRBD1 (5 bases). This CDR3 comprises 16 residues. Germline CDR1 and CDR2: SNHLY and FYNNEI. The V end lost 7 bases, the J end lost 5 bases, and 23 bases lay between the germline ends. CDR3 protein: CASTAQGPDYQETQYF. In DNA form, the CDR3 reads TGTGCCAGCACCGCTCAGGGTCCGGATTATCAGGAGACCCAGTACTTC.

This chain connects TRBV11-2 to TRBJ2-5, with 8 nucleotides matching TRBD2. The tail of the sequence fits TRBJ2-7 better, so the J call may be wrong. CDR1 is SGHAT, CDR2 FQNNGV, per germline. The CDR3 sequence is 14 residues long. CDR3 nucleotide sequence: TGTGCCAGCAGCGCTAGCGGGCCCAACTACGAGCAGTACTTC. Protein: CASSASGPNYEQYF.

This clone was detected a few times. The chain combines TRBV29-1 with TRBJ1-1; no firm D call. Germline CDR1 reads SQVTM; CDR2 reads ANQGSEA. There are 13 residues in the CDR3. V was pared by 7 bases and J by 0 bases, with 12 bases between. CDR3 in DNA: TGCAGCGGAGTCGGGAATCTGAACACTGAAGCTTTCTTT. Translating it yields CSGVGNLNTEAFF.